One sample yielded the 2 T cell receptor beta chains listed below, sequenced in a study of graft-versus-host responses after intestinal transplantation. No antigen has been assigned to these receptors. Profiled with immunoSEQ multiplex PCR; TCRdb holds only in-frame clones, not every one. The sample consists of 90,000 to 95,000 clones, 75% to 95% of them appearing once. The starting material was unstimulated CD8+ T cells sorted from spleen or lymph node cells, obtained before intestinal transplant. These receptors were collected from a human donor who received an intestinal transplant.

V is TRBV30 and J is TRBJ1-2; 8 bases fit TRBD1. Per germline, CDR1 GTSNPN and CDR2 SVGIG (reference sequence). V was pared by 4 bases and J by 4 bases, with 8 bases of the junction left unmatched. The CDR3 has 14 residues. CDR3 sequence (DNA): TGTGCCTGGAACACCGGGACAGGAACCTATGGCTACACCTTC. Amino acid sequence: CAWNTGTGTYGYTF.

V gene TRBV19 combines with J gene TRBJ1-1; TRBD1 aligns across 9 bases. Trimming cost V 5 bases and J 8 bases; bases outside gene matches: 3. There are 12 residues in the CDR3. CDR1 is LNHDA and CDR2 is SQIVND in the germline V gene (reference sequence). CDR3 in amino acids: CASSYGQGEAFF. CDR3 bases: TGTGCCAGTAGTTATGGACAGGGGGAAGCTTTCTTT.